Below are 28 T cell receptor beta chains sequenced from a single sample in a study of CD8 T cells in ankylosing spondylitis. A single record per CDR3 protein comes from TCRdb applying MiXCR to the 5' RACE reads. Here the sample spans about 360,000 distinct CDR3 sequences, 20% to 25% being singletons. Sequenced sample: blood, either unsorted or a sorted T cell fraction (not recorded which). All receptors come from a male donor with ankylosing spondylitis or in good health (not recorded which).

The chain links TRBV7-9 to TRBJ2-5; unclear D gene. CDR1 is SEHNR and CDR2 is FQNEAQ in the germline V gene (reference sequence). This CDR3 region has 13 residues. Trimming shortened V by 6 bases and J by 5 bases, and 13 bases separated the two germline ends. In nucleotides, the CDR3 is TGTGCCAGCAGTGGGTACATTTCGGAGACCCAGTACTTC. Its translation is CASSGYISETQYF.

The chain has TRBV2 and TRBJ2-1, with a tentative D call TRBD1 (7 bases). The germline CDR1 and CDR2 sequences are SNHLY and FYNNEI. CDR3 size: 15 residues. The germline V and J ends were trimmed by 3 bases and 7 bases, with 16 bases remaining between them. The chain's CDR3 is CASSDPDREANEQFF. The DNA of the CDR3 is TGTGCCAGCAGTGACCCCGACAGGGAGGCGAATGAGCAGTTCTTC.

This sequence joins TRBV28 and TRBJ2-3; D tentatively reads TRBD1 or TRBD2 (5 bases each). Trimming removed 10 bases from V and 0 bases from J, with 14 bases in between. Germline CDR1 reads MDHEN; CDR2 reads SYDVKM. CDR3 length: 14 amino acids. DNA of the CDR3: TGTGCCACCGCCGGGACGGAGAGCACAGATACGCAGTATTTT. This encodes CATAGTESTDTQYF. The full variable domain, its missing parts supplied by reference TRBV28 and TRBJ2-3, is DVKVTQSSRYLVKRTGEKVFLECVQDMDHENMFWYRQDPGLGLRLIYFSYDVKMKEKGDIPEGYSVSREKKERFSLILESASTNQTSMYLCATAGTESTDTQYFGPGTRLTVL.

The CDR3 DNA reads TGTGCCAGCAGTTACGTTCACACCGGGGAGCTGTTTTTT. Amino acids: CASSYVHTGELFF. V usage is TRBV6-5 and J usage is TRBJ2-2; D remains ambiguous. The CDR3 runs 13 residues. V was clipped by 2 bases and J by 3 bases, with 4 bases between them. Germline loops: CDR1 MNHEY, CDR2 SVGAGI.

CDR3 DNA: TGTGCCAGCAGCACGAGGGACAGATCCCAAGAGACCCAGTACTTC. This gives the protein CASSTRDRSQETQYF. The chain is built from TRBV21-1 and TRBJ2-5; TRBD1 is taken as the D call from the table, unchecked against the DNA. TRBV21-1 is an annotated pseudogene. CDR3 length: 15 residues.

This clonotype was detected a few times. This CDR3 reads CASRRRGMDEQYF. CDR3 nucleotide sequence: TGTGCCAGCCGCAGGAGGGGGATGGACGAGCAGTACTTC. This sequence joins TRBV2 and TRBJ2-7; D might be TRBD1 or TRBD2, each matching 6 bases. The CDR3 spans 13 residues. Trimming shortened V by 8 bases and J by 5 bases, and 16 bases separated the two germline ends. Germline CDR1 is SNHLY and CDR2 is FYNNEI.

This clonotype has a handful of counts. This chain joins TRBV20-1 and TRBJ2-3; D gene uncertain. Between the trimmed V and J ends, which lost 6 bases and 5 bases, there was a span of 12 bases. The CDR3 contains 12 residues. CDR1 and CDR2 from the germline V gene are DFQATT and SNEGSKA (reference sequence). CDR3 nucleotide sequence: TGCAGTGCACGCGAAGGGCTAGATACGCAGTATTTT. It is translated as CSAREGLDTQYF.

The chain has TRBV6-1 and TRBJ1-1; TRBD1 is a possible D gene (6 bases). This CDR3 contains 12 residues. V was clipped by 7 bases and J by 4 bases, with 10 bases between them. In germline, CDR1 is MNHNS, CDR2 SASEGT. This CDR3 reads CASTQGSTEAFF. The CDR3 DNA sequence: TGTGCCAGCACCCAGGGGAGCACTGAAGCTTTCTTT.

V gene TRBV28 combines with J gene TRBJ2-7; a weak D match, TRBD1 (6 bases). The germline gives CDR1 MDHEN, CDR2 SYDVKM. Trimming took off 6 bases at V and 4 bases at J, with 16 bases between the two ends. The length of the CDR3 is 14 residues. The DNA for the CDR3 is TGTGCCAGCAGATTACAGGGCACTACTTACGAGCAGTACTTC. It is translated as CASRLQGTTYEQYF.

This chain connects TRBV28 to TRBJ2-1; maybe TRBD2 (6 bases). Germline V CDR1 and CDR2: MDHEN, SYDVKM. This CDR3 contains 13 residues. Trimming pared 6 bases from V and 6 bases from J, leaving 12 bases between. The CDR3 region has the DNA TGTGCCAGCAGGCGACTAGACGGCAATGAGCAGTTCTTC. It is translated as CASRRLDGNEQFF.

The chain joins TRBV6-1 to TRBJ1-2, with 8 bases fitting TRBD1. V lost 8 bases, J lost 3 bases, and 11 bases stayed unmatched. The CDR3 is made up of 15 amino acids. Germline V CDR1 and CDR2: MNHNS, SASEGT. The CDR3 is CASRAGGFLYYGYTF. As DNA, the CDR3 is TGTGCCAGCCGGGCAGGGGGCTTTCTGTACTATGGCTACACCTTC.

This clonotype has just a few counts. This sequence joins TRBV29-1 and TRBJ2-1; TRBD2 might be the D (5 bases). The CDR3 is 15 amino acids. Trimming pared 0 bases from V and 8 bases from J, leaving 17 bases between. CDR1 and CDR2 from the germline V gene are SQVTM and ANQGSEA. CDR3 protein: CSVEDLLPKEDEQFF. CDR3 nucleotide sequence: TGCAGCGTTGAAGATCTACTCCCTAAGGAGGATGAGCAGTTCTTC.

In its sample, this clonotype was seen a few times. The chain recombines TRBV5-6 with TRBJ1-1; D unresolved. V was trimmed by 3 bases and J by 0 bases, leaving 9 bases between them. The germline V gene encodes CDR1 SGHDT and CDR2 YYEEEE. CDR3 length: 14 residues. This CDR3 is CASSSGRLNTEAFF. CDR3 sequence (DNA): TGTGCCAGCAGCTCGGGCCGCTTGAACACTGAAGCTTTCTTT.

The gene calls are TRBV6-2 or TRBV6-3 and TRBJ2-4; D is unresolved. The CDR3 is 12 amino acids. The ends were cut back, 0 bases at V and 12 bases at J, with 9 bases in the middle. Germline V gene sequence: CDR1 MNHEY, CDR2 SVGEGT. The CDR3 sequence is CASSYSANPQYF. The CDR3 nucleotides are TGTGCCAGCAGTTACTCGGCAAACCCTCAGTACTTC.

In its sample, this clonotype was seen many times. V is TRBV2 and J is TRBJ2-1; 13 nucleotides match TRBD2. The V gene end was trimmed by 5 bases and the J gene end by 12 bases; junction bases not matched to a gene: 13. The germline gives CDR1 SNHLY, CDR2 FYNNEI. CDR3 length equals 16 residues. The CDR3 sequence: CASSPQTSGGTLGQFF. The CDR3 bases are TGTGCCAGCAGTCCCCAGACTAGCGGGGGGACCCTAGGGCAGTTCTTC.

The chain recombines TRBV3-1 with TRBJ2-6; tentative D call: TRBD2 (5 bases). There are 19 residues in the CDR3. Germline-derived CDR1 and CDR2 are LGHDT and YNNKEL (reference sequence). V dropped 1 base and J dropped 0 bases, with 16 bases sitting between them. CDR3 DNA sequence: TGTGCCAGCAGCCAAGGAAGGATTACTAGTTCCTCTGGGGCCAACGTCCTGACTTTC. Amino acids: CASSQGRITSSSGANVLTF.

This clonotype was seen at least ten times. The genes are TRBV9 and TRBJ2-7, with D maybe TRBD2 (5 bases). V lost 3 bases and J lost 2, with 9 bases in between. Germline CDR1 is SGDLS and CDR2 is YYNGEE. CDR3 size: 13 residues. CDR3: CASSAGSTYEQYF. CDR3 coding DNA: TGTGCCAGCAGCGCGGGGTCAACCTACGAGCAGTACTTC.

V and J are TRBV20-1 and TRBJ2-7; the match to TRBD2 covers 10 bases. J was trimmed by 6 bases and V by 3 bases; bases with no gene match: 14. Per germline, CDR1 DFQATT and CDR2 SNEGSKA (reference sequence). The CDR3 loop spans 16 amino acids. This CDR3 reads CSARPLRLAGEGEQYF. The CDR3 nucleotides read TGCAGTGCTAGGCCGCTGCGGCTAGCGGGGGAGGGCGAGCAGTACTTC.

This clonotype was found a few times. V gene TRBV7-8 combines with J gene TRBJ2-7, with 9 positions matching TRBD1. The CDR3 contains 15 residues. Germline assignment: CDR1 SGHVS and CDR2 FQNEAQ. V shed 1 base and J 1 base; nucleotides not matched to a gene: 2. CDR3 residues: CASSLVGTGSYEQYF. The DNA for the CDR3 is TGTGCCAGCAGCTTAGTTGGGACAGGGTCCTACGAGCAGTACTTC. Based on the CDR3 plus reference TRBV7-8 and TRBJ2-7, the full variable domain is GAGVSQSPRYKVAKRGQDVALRCDPISGHVSLFWYQQALGQGPEFLTYFQNEAQLDKSGLPSDRFFAERPEGSVSTLKIQRTQQEDSAVYLCASSLVGTGSYEQYFGPGTRLTVT.

This chain joins TRBV2 and TRBJ2-7, with D possibly TRBD2 on 6 matching bases. Trimming removed 4 bases from V and 3 bases from J, with 10 bases in between. Germline-derived CDR1 and CDR2 are SNHLY and FYNNEI. The CDR3 length is 13 residues. This CDR3 is CASSAGVGYEQYF. The CDR3 nucleotides are TGTGCCAGCAGTGCGGGGGTGGGCTACGAGCAGTACTTC.

This clonotype was recorded at least ten times. V usage is TRBV12-3 or TRBV12-4 and J usage is TRBJ2-1, with D possibly matching TRBD2 (5 bases). Trimming stripped 7 bases from V and 1 base from J, with 14 bases between. This CDR3 has 15 residues. CDR3 amino acids: CASTPGSPSYNEQFF. As DNA, the CDR3 is TGTGCCAGCACCCCGGGGAGCCCTTCCTACAATGAGCAGTTCTTC.

This clonotype was detected a few times. The V call is TRBV20-1, the J call TRBJ1-1; TRBD1 might be the D (5 bases). The germline V gene encodes CDR1 DFQATT and CDR2 SNEGSKA (reference sequence). V was cut by 3 bases and J by 3 bases, with 14 bases left in between. This CDR3 has 14 residues. In DNA, the CDR3 is TGCAGTGCTAGGATGACAGCGGGCGACACTGAAGCTTTCTTT. Protein product: CSARMTAGDTEAFF.

The rearrangement links TRBV4-3 to TRBJ2-5; TRBD1 or TRBD2 may be the D gene (5 bases each). This CDR3 contains 15 residues. V was shortened by 1 base and J by 4 bases, with 13 bases between the two germline ends. From germline, CDR1 is LGHNA and CDR2 YSLEER. The CDR3 bases are TGCGCCAGCAGCCAAGGATGGGGACCGCCAGAGACCCAGTACTTC. Its protein is CASSQGWGPPETQYF.

The chain links TRBV5-6 to TRBJ1-2; tentative D call: TRBD1 (6 bases). The CDR3 totals 13 residues. Germline V gene sequence: CDR1 SGHDT, CDR2 YYEEEE. Trimming shortened V by 4 bases and J by 8 bases, and 15 bases separated the two germline ends. The CDR3 DNA reads as TGTGCCAGCAGCCCTACAGGGATTGAGGGCTACACCTTC. Translated, it gives CASSPTGIEGYTF. The full variable domain, completed using reference TRBV5-6 and TRBJ1-2, is DAGVTQSPTHLIKTRGQQVTLRCSPKSGHDTVSWYQQALGQGPQFIFQYYEEEERQRGNFPDRFSGHQFPNYSSELNVNALLLGDSALYLCASSPTGIEGYTFGSGTRLTVV.

This clonotype occurred a few times. The chain uses TRBV4-2 and TRBJ2-5, with D tentatively TRBD1 or TRBD2 (5 bases each). The CDR3 consists of 16 residues. Trimming removed 1 base at V and 5 bases at J, with 17 bases between. From germline, CDR1 is LGHNA and CDR2 YNFKEQ. As DNA, the CDR3 is TGTGCCAGCAGCCAAGCGGAACAGGAGGTTGGGGAGACCCAGTACTTC. This encodes CASSQAEQEVGETQYF.

J is TRBJ2-7 and V is TRBV11-2, with D possibly matching TRBD1 (7 bases). The V end was cut by 2 bases, the J end by 11 bases, with 16 bases between. Germline CDR1 SGHAT, CDR2 FQNNGV. The CDR3 consists of 13 residues. CDR3 protein: CASSLLGGTEKYF. CDR3 DNA: TGTGCCAGCAGCTTATTAGGGGGGACAGAGAAGTACTTC.

The rearrangement joins TRBV20-1 to TRBJ2-7; possible D gene TRBD1, 5 bases. Germline V CDR1 and CDR2: DFQATT, SNEGSKA (reference sequence). This CDR3 has 13 amino acids. Trimming removed 1 base from V and 4 bases from J, with 11 bases in between. The CDR3 is CSARGSGLYEQYF. The CDR3 DNA follows: TGCAGTGCTAGAGGGTCAGGGCTATACGAGCAGTACTTC.

This clonotype was picked up a small number of times. This rearrangement joins TRBV7-8 to TRBJ1-1; 7 bases map to TRBD1. In germline, CDR1 is SGHVS, CDR2 FQNEAQ. V was clipped by 2 bases and J by 0 bases; unmatched bases: 12. The CDR3 is 18 amino acids. The CDR3 protein is CASSLSSARGVMNTEAFF. The CDR3 region has the DNA TGTGCCAGCAGCTTATCTTCCGCCAGGGGGGTAATGAACACTGAAGCTTTCTTT.